This is a list of T cell receptor beta chains from one sample in a study of T-cell memory formation after mild COVID-19. TCRdb reanalysed the 5' RACE reads using MiXCR and keeps one entry per CDR3 protein. The sample contains a few hundred thousand distinct CDR3 sequences, 28% of which appear only once. Sequencing was done on a sample of PBMCs or a T cell subset sorted from them (not recorded which). These receptors were obtained from an adult woman who had mild COVID-19 (a few samples of this study predate the infection). Cell type and time point are not known. Each CDR3 is given with its conserved first and last residue. D genes are given only for firm matches. The size entry is marked missing in some rows and otherwise reads once, few, many or a size class.

D: .; size: .; J: TRBJ2-1; V: TRBV19; CDR3: CASSTGSSYNEQFF; DNA: TGTGCCAGCTCGACAGGTAGCTCCTACAATGAGCAGTTCTTC
D: TRBD2; size: few; J: TRBJ2-5; V: TRBV5-1; CDR3: CASSSQPPLGGKETQYF; DNA: TGCGCCAGCAGCTCCCAGCCCCCCCTGGGAGGGAAAGAGACCCAGTACTTC
D: .; size: .; J: TRBJ2-3; V: TRBV29-1; CDR3: CSVNDGTDTQYF; DNA: TGCAGCGTTAACGACGGGACAGATACGCAGTATTTT
D: TRBD1; size: .; J: TRBJ1-2; V: TRBV7-9; CDR3: CASSQGAGGYGYTF; DNA: TGTGCCAGCAGTCAGGGGGCTGGTGGCTATGGCTACACCTTC
D: .; size: .; J: TRBJ2-6; V: TRBV15; CDR3: CATSRDRGRPSSGANVLTF; DNA: TGTGCCACCAGCAGAGATCGAGGCAGGCCGAGCTCTGGGGCCAACGTCCTGACTTTC
D: TRBD1; size: .; J: TRBJ1-6; V: TRBV7-3; CDR3: CASSLTRTGANSPLHF; DNA: TGTGCCAGCAGCTTAACCCGGACAGGGGCAAACTCACCCCTCCACTTT
D: TRBD1; size: few; J: TRBJ1-1; V: TRBV3-1; CDR3: CASSWRQGMNTEAFF; DNA: TGTGCCAGCAGCTGGCGACAGGGGATGAACACTGAAGCTTTCTTT
D: TRBD1; size: few; J: TRBJ1-1; V: TRBV29-1; CDR3: CSGSGGDMNTEAFF; DNA: TGCAGCGGTTCAGGGGGGGACATGAACACTGAAGCTTTCTTT
D: .; size: .; J: TRBJ2-5; V: TRBV7-3; CDR3: CASSLLANQETQYF; DNA: TGTGCCAGCAGCTTACTGGCAAATCAAGAGACCCAGTACTTC
D: .; size: few; J: TRBJ2-7; V: TRBV7-2; CDR3: CASSFTDSFEQYF; DNA: TGTGCCAGCAGCTTCACGGACAGTTTCGAGCAGTACTTC
D: TRBD1; size: .; J: TRBJ1-1; V: TRBV9; CDR3: CASSAGQGAEAFF; DNA: TGTGCCAGCAGCGCGGGACAGGGGGCTGAAGCTTTCTTT
D: .; size: .; J: TRBJ2-2; V: TRBV12-3/TRBV12-4; CDR3: CASSFGTDTGELFF; DNA: TGTGCCAGCAGTTTCGGGACGGATACCGGGGAGCTGTTTTTT
D: .; size: .; J: TRBJ1-1; V: TRBV7-9; CDR3: CASSSPDGNTEAFF; DNA: TGTGCCAGCAGCTCCCCAGACGGGAACACTGAAGCTTTCTTT
D: TRBD2; size: .; J: TRBJ2-7; V: TRBV12-3/TRBV12-4; CDR3: CASSLGLAGGHEQYF; DNA: TGTGCCAGCAGTTTAGGACTAGCGGGAGGCCACGAGCAGTACTTC
D: .; size: few; J: TRBJ2-7; V: TRBV30; CDR3: CAWSRPQGDDEQYF; DNA: TGTGCCTGGAGTCGCCCCCAGGGTGACGACGAGCAGTACTTC
D: .; size: .; J: TRBJ1-2; V: TRBV11-3; CDR3: CASSLRPANYGYTF; DNA: TGTGCCAGCAGCTTACGGCCAGCTAACTATGGCTACACCTTC
D: TRBD1; size: few; J: TRBJ2-3; V: TRBV7-9; CDR3: CASSMGQGIQDTQYF; DNA: TGTGCCAGCAGCATGGGACAGGGGATCCAGGATACGCAGTATTTT